This T cell receptor beta chain was found in a study of early stage breast cancer tumors. Study as a whole: About 70% of the 16 invasive tumors were ER+, PR+ and HER2-.

This normal breast sample came from a site roughly 2-4.5 cm away from the tumor. The study, taken as a whole, reports: Tumors had approximately 2.5-fold higher T cell density than normal breast.

TCRdb's copy holds only in-frame clones and misses some; the assay was immunoSEQ multiplex PCR. The sample records 9,000 to 9,500 clones, roughly two thirds being singletons. V lost 8 bases, J lost 3 bases, and 9 bases stayed unmatched. The CDR3 length is 14 residues. Germline assignment: CDR1 SGHAT and CDR2 FQNNGV. Comments on this clone: As yet, its antigen is unknown.

The chain recombines TRBV11-2 with TRBJ2-7, with 8 bases identical to TRBD1. This sequence originates from a person aged 60 to 70 with breast cancer. Source material: normal breast tissue next to the tumor. Written as DNA, the CDR3 is TGTGCCAGCCCCCGGGACAGGCCGTTCTACGAGCAGTACTTC. It translates to CASPRDRPFYEQYF.